The clone carrying this T cell receptor beta chain was picked up one time. Its specificity is not known. TCRbeta libraries averaged about 40,773 productive templates per sample. TCRdb keeps only in-frame clones here, not all; method: immunoSEQ multiplex PCR. The data contain 3,600 or so clones, 74% of them singletons. This CDR3 has 18 residues. Germline CDR1 is SGHTA and CDR2 is FQGNSA. J lost 2 bases, V lost 5 bases, and 12 bases had no gene match. The entry originates in a study of STAT3 mutations in large granular lymphocyte leukemia. Overall study results and limits: All newly emerging clones after therapy were STAT3 wild type. At least one immunodominant TCR beta clonotype appeared in every T-cell large granular lymphocyte leukemia patient. Persisting codominant clonotypes may have hidden a small pathogenic clone.

This chain connects TRBV7-2 to TRBJ2-5; the match to TRBD2 covers 12 bases. Source material: peripheral blood mononuclear cells. This clonotype originated in a man aged 55 to 69 with T-cell large granular lymphocyte leukemia. Some clones in this sample may be carry-over from other donors' samples. The CDR3 region is CASSPRLAGAPEQETQYF. Written as DNA, the CDR3 is TGTGCCAGCAGCCCACGACTAGCGGGAGCGCCTGAGCAAGAGACCCAGTACTTC.